This TCR beta chain was found in a study of OX40 agonist ivuxolimab in advanced cancers. Study results and caveats: People who partly responded at 0.1-3.0 mg/kg had some of the least clonal expansion seen.

The table came from immunoSEQ multiplex PCR; TCRdb's copy has only in-frame clones and leaves some out. The sample holds 65,000 to 80,000 clones; roughly 86% are singletons and the top ten take 0.7% to 0.9%. The germline V gene encodes CDR1 MGHDK and CDR2 SYGVNS. There are 15 residues in the CDR3. V was clipped by 6 bases and J by 6 bases; unmatched bases: 6. Of note for this clone: The target antigen is unknown.

The origin of this receptor is an adult with an advanced solid tumor such as melanoma, head and neck, liver or kidney cancer. This material consisted of CD4+ or CD8+ T cells sorted from blood, taken in a trial of the OX40 agonist ivuxolimab. V gene TRBV25-1 combines with J gene TRBJ2-1; TRBD2 matches at 12 bases. CDR3 in DNA: TGTGCCAGCAGGACTACTAGCGGGGGGACCAATGAGCAGTTCTTC. It codes for CASRTTSGGTNEQFF.